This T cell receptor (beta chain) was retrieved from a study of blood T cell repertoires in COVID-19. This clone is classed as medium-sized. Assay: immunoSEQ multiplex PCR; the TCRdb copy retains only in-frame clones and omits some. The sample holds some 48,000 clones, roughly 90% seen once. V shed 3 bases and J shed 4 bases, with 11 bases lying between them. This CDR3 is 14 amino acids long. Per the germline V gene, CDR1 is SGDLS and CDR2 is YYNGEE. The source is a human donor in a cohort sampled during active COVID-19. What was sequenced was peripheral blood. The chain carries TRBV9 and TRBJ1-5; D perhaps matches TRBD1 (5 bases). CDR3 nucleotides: TGTGCCAGCAGCGGCTCAGGGAAAAATCAGCCCCAGCATTTT. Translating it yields CASSGSGKNQPQHF.